The 32 T cell receptor beta chains listed next were all sequenced from one sample in a study of blood T cell repertoires in COVID-19. Some clones are missing from TCRdb's copy, which holds only in-frame ones; the method was immunoSEQ multiplex PCR. The profile covers under 250,000 clones, with 80% to 85% appearing a single time and approximately 2.5% taken by the ten largest. What was sequenced was peripheral blood. These receptors all stem from a woman aged 55-70 years with acute or convalescent COVID-19.

This sequence joins TRBV7-2 and TRBJ2-5, with 8 bases matching TRBD2. Germline loops: CDR1 SGHTA, CDR2 FQGNSA. The CDR3 has 14 residues. V shed 3 bases, J shed 5 bases, and the junction held 5 bases outside the gene matches. In nucleotides, the CDR3 is TGTGCCAGCAGCTTGACCGGGACTAGTGAGACCCAGTACTTC. It specifies CASSLTGTSETQYF. Complete variable domain (other parts from reference TRBV7-2 and TRBJ2-5): GAGVSQSPSNKVTEKGKDVELRCDPISGHTALYWYRQSLGQGLEFLIYFQGNSAPDKSGLPSDRFSAERTGGSVSTLTIQRTQQEDSAVYLCASSLTGTSETQYFGPGTRLLVL.

The rearrangement uses TRBV7-2 and TRBJ2-5, with TRBD2 matching 8 bases. CDR1 is SGHTA, CDR2 FQGNSA, per germline. This CDR3 is built from 14 residues. The ends lost 1 base at V and 6 bases at J; junction bases unmatched: 4. CDR3 nucleotides: TGTGCCAGCAGCTTAGTGGGCGGGGGGAAGACCCAGTACTTC. Translating gives CASSLVGGGKTQYF.

Regarding this clone: Compared with germline, one end of the junction differs, possibly owing to a read error. The rearrangement joins TRBV4-3 to TRBJ2-1, with a possible D match to TRBD2 (7 bases). Germline CDR1 and CDR2: LGHNA and YSLEER. The CDR3 is 16 residues long. The CDR3 loop reads CASSPRLGGAGNGQFF. The DNA for the CDR3 is TGCGCCAGCAGCCCACGATTGGGGGGGGCCGGAAATGGGCAGTTCTTC.

The chain carries TRBV23-1 and TRBJ2-5; D is possibly TRBD1 (6 bases). TRBV23-1 carries the ORF label, with uncertain function. The CDR3 covers 16 residues. Between the trimmed V and J ends, which lost 0 bases and 4 bases, there was a span of 15 bases. CDR3 protein: CASSQSRQGQRETQYF. The CDR3 nucleotides read TGCGCCAGCAGTCAATCAAGGCAGGGGCAACGAGAGACCCAGTACTTC.

The CDR3 is CASSLSTPTGSTYEQYF. The CDR3 DNA follows: TGCGCCAGCAGCTTGAGTACCCCTACAGGGTCTACCTACGAGCAGTACTTC. The chain carries TRBV5-1 and TRBJ2-7; perhaps TRBD1 as D (6 bases). The CDR3 loop spans 17 amino acids. Germline CDR1 reads SGHRS; CDR2 reads YFSETQ. V lost 1 base, J lost 2 bases, and 19 bases lay in between.

The V gene is TRBV19, the J gene TRBJ2-3; TRBD2 matches at 7 bases. Trimming cost V 6 bases and J 4 bases; bases outside gene matches: 4. The length of the CDR3 is 13 residues. The germline gives CDR1 LNHDA, CDR2 SQIVND (reference sequence). For the CDR3, the DNA is TGTGCCAGTAGGGGAGGGTTATCAGATACGCAGTATTTT. Translating gives CASRGGLSDTQYF. The complete variable domain, with remaining parts taken from reference TRBV19 and TRBJ2-3, reads DGGITQSPKYLFRKEGQNVTLSCEQNLNHDAMYWYRQDPGQGLRLIYYSQIVNDFQKGDIAEGYSVSREKKESFPLTVTSAQKNPTAFYLCASRGGLSDTQYFGPGTRLTVL.

The CDR3 is CASSIRGQEGASFEAFF. The CDR3 nucleotides read TGTGCCAGTAGTATCAGGGGACAGGAAGGAGCGAGCTTTGAAGCTTTCTTT. The V gene is TRBV19, the J gene TRBJ1-1; 8 bases line up with TRBD1. The CDR3 has 17 amino acids. The V and J ends lost 3 bases and 7 bases, in that order; junction bases with no gene match: 16. Germline V gene data show CDR1 as LNHDA and CDR2 as SQIVND (reference sequence).

The V call is TRBV9, the J call TRBJ2-3; 13 bases align to TRBD2. The CDR3 length is 15 residues. Germline V CDR1 and CDR2: SGDLS, YYNGEE. Losses at the gene ends were 3 bases for V and 11 bases for J; bases not matched to a gene: 9. CDR3: CASSEAGLAGARQYF. In DNA form, the CDR3 reads TGTGCCAGCAGCGAGGCTGGACTAGCGGGGGCCCGGCAGTATTTT.

Many counts were recorded for this clone. Sequence at one end of the junction differs from germline and may be a read error. This chain uses TRBV2 with TRBJ2-5; 7 bases are shared with TRBD2. Germline V gene data show CDR1 as SNHLY and CDR2 as FYNNEI. CDR3 size: 12 residues. As DNA, the CDR3 is TGTGCCAGCAGTCCAGAAGGGACTACTATTAACTTC. Translation: CASSPEGTTINF. Together with reference TRBV2 and TRBJ2-5, the CDR3 gives the full variable domain: EPEVTQTPSHQVTQMGQEVILRCVPISNHLYFYWYRQILGQKVEFLVSFYNNEISEKSEIFDDQFSVERPDGSNFTLKIRSTKLEDSAMYFCASSPEGTTINFGPGTRLLVL.

This clone was picked up a small number of times. This chain links TRBV10-1 with TRBJ2-2, with a possible D match to TRBD2 (5 bases). The CDR3 sequence is 18 residues long. The ends were cut back, 2 bases at V and 5 bases at J, with 21 bases in the middle. Germline V gene lookup returns CDR1 WNHNN and CDR2 SYGVQD (reference sequence). The CDR3 reads CASSETSRWGPGTGELFF. The CDR3 DNA reads TGCGCCAGCAGTGAGACTTCGAGGTGGGGTCCGGGGACCGGGGAGCTGTTTTTT.

V and J are TRBV2 and TRBJ1-5; D is uncertain. Trimming took off 6 bases at V and 1 base at J, with 10 bases between the two ends. Germline CDR1 reads SNHLY; CDR2 reads FYNNEI. This CDR3 comprises 14 residues. CDR3: CASRREGSNQPQHF. CDR3 sequence (DNA): TGTGCCAGCAGACGGGAGGGCAGCAATCAGCCCCAGCATTTT.

The rearrangement uses TRBV28 and TRBJ2-1; 9 bases align to TRBD2. V shed 5 bases, J shed 9 bases, and the junction held 17 bases outside the gene matches. Germline V CDR1 and CDR2: MDHEN, SYDVKM. This CDR3 is 17 amino acids long. The CDR3 region has the DNA TGTGCCAGCAGTCGGCGGCCTCCGGCGGGGGGGCGGATTGAGCAGTTCTTC. It yields the protein CASSRRPPAGGRIEQFF. The full variable domain, its missing parts supplied by reference TRBV28 and TRBJ2-1, is DVKVTQSSRYLVKRTGEKVFLECVQDMDHENMFWYRQDPGLGLRLIYFSYDVKMKEKGDIPEGYSVSREKKERFSLILESASTNQTSMYLCASSRRPPAGGRIEQFFGPGTRLTVL.

There are a few counts of this clone. The rearrangement uses TRBV5-1 and TRBJ1-2; TRBD1 matches 7 bases. Trimming cost V 0 bases and J 4 bases; bases outside gene matches: 9. The germline V gene has CDR1 SGHRS and CDR2 YFSETQ. This CDR3 spans 16 amino acids. The CDR3 loop reads CASSLGLRGLPYGYTF. In DNA form, the CDR3 reads TGCGCCAGCAGCTTGGGGTTAAGGGGGCTCCCCTATGGCTACACCTTC. The full variable domain, its missing parts supplied by reference TRBV5-1 and TRBJ1-2, is KAGVTQTPRYLIKTRGQQVTLSCSPISGHRSVSWYQQTPGQGLQFLFEYFSETQRNKGNFPGRFSGRQFSNSRSEMNVSTLELGDSALYLCASSLGLRGLPYGYTFGSGTRLTVV.

Worth noting for this clone: The same CDR3 arises from other DNA sequences in this sample as well. This chain's CDR3 is CASSPGTGNYGYTF. The CDR3 DNA sequence: TGTGCCAGCTCACCAGGGACAGGGAACTATGGCTACACCTTC. The V and J genes are TRBV18 and TRBJ1-2, with TRBD1 matching 9 bases. With 2 bases clipped from V and 2 bases from J, the junction kept 0 bases outside the gene matches. Germline V gene data show CDR1 as KGHSH and CDR2 as LQKENI. The length of the CDR3 is 14 residues. Complete variable domain (other parts from reference TRBV18 and TRBJ1-2): NAGVMQNPRHLVRRRGQEARLRCSPMKGHSHVYWYRQLPEEGLKFMVYLQKENIIDESGMPKERFSAEFPKEGPSILRIQQVVRGDSAAYFCASSPGTGNYGYTFGSGTRLTVV.

The chain joins TRBV14 to TRBJ2-1; no firm D call. CDR1 SGHDN and CDR2 FVKESK come from the germline V gene. This CDR3 contains 13 residues. V shed 6 bases and J shed 8 bases, with 14 bases lying between them. The DNA for the CDR3 is TGTGCCAGCAGTCCAAGACTTTATGATGAGCAGTTCTTC. Translating gives CASSPRLYDEQFF.

The gene calls are TRBV6-5 and TRBJ2-1; D is unclear. V dropped 4 bases and J dropped 8 bases, with 15 bases sitting between them. This CDR3 contains 14 residues. In germline, CDR1 is MNHEY, CDR2 SVGAGI. CDR3 region: CASSLFVGFHEQFF. CDR3 nucleotides: TGTGCCAGCAGTTTGTTTGTGGGCTTCCATGAGCAGTTCTTC.

The chain employs TRBV11-1 and TRBJ2-5; TRBD1 is a possible D gene (6 bases). This CDR3 spans 16 amino acids. V lost 5 bases and J 2 bases, leaving 18 bases between the germline ends. Looked up from germline, CDR1 is SGHAT and CDR2 is FQDESV (reference sequence). CDR3 residues: CASSTRGIPRQETQYF. In DNA form, the CDR3 reads TGTGCCAGCAGCACCAGGGGAATCCCAAGACAAGAGACCCAGTACTTC.

The J gene is TRBJ2-5, the V gene TRBV6-5; 7 positions agree with TRBD2. The junction had 7 bases not matched to a gene; V was cut back by 8 bases and J by 4 bases. This CDR3 has 13 residues. Germline V lookup: CDR1 MNHEY, CDR2 SVGAGI. As DNA, the CDR3 is TGTGCCAGCCGCCCGACTAGCTTAGAGACCCAGTACTTC. It encodes CASRPTSLETQYF.

This chain joins TRBV19 and TRBJ1-1, with a possible D match to TRBD1 (6 bases). This CDR3 region has 14 residues. Looked up from germline, CDR1 is LNHDA and CDR2 is SQIVND (reference sequence). Between the trimmed V and J ends, which lost 1 base and 6 bases, there was a span of 12 bases. The CDR3: CASSIVGTLSEAFF. The DNA of the CDR3 is TGTGCCAGTAGTATAGTTGGGACACTGTCTGAAGCTTTCTTT.

The chain employs TRBV4-3 and TRBJ1-1; no definite D call. Germline CDR1 is LGHNA and CDR2 is YSLEER. V lost 0 bases, J lost 0 bases, and 20 bases lay in between. This CDR3 region has 19 residues. The CDR3 loop is CASSQDSGGRLNMNTEAFF. The CDR3, as DNA: TGCGCCAGCAGCCAAGATTCGGGAGGACGGTTGAACATGAACACTGAAGCTTTCTTT.

This chain joins TRBV29-1 and TRBJ1-1; 9 nucleotides match TRBD1. The V gene end was trimmed by 1 base and the J gene end by 4 bases; junction bases not matched to a gene: 10. CDR3 length: 16 residues. Germline CDR1 and CDR2: SQVTM and ANQGSEA. The chain's CDR3 is CSVEGIGTGFGTEAFF. In nucleotides, the CDR3 is TGCAGCGTTGAAGGAATCGGGACAGGGTTTGGCACTGAAGCTTTCTTT.

This chain uses TRBV12-3 or TRBV12-4 with TRBJ2-7; D ambiguous. Trimming took off 5 bases at V and 4 bases at J, with 9 bases between the two ends. The CDR3 contains 12 residues. The CDR3 region has the DNA TGTGCCAGCAGTACAGTCCATTACGAGCAGTACTTC. It encodes CASSTVHYEQYF.

The chain uses TRBV20-1 and TRBJ1-1; D is undetermined. Germline V lookup: CDR1 DFQATT, CDR2 SNEGSKA (reference sequence). CDR3 size: 11 residues. Trimming took 0 bases from V and 7 from J, leaving 6 bases between them. CDR3 in amino acids: CSARDEVEAFF. CDR3 nucleotide sequence: TGCAGTGCTAGAGATGAGGTTGAAGCTTTCTTT.

DNA for the CDR3: TGTGCCAGCAGTCATGGACACCCCTACGAGCAGTACTTC. It is translated as CASSHGHPYEQYF. This rearrangement joins TRBV12-3 or TRBV12-4 to TRBJ2-7, with D possibly being TRBD1 (5 bases). The length of the CDR3 is 13 residues. Trimming left V 5 bases short and J 2 bases short, with 10 bases between.

This clone has only a few counts. The chain recombines TRBV11-2 with TRBJ2-5, with 8 bases fitting TRBD2. V lost 5 bases, J lost 5 bases, and 10 bases stayed unmatched. Germline loops: CDR1 SGHAT, CDR2 FQNNGV. This CDR3 has 15 residues. CDR3 nucleotide sequence: TGTGCCAGCAGCCAAGCACGGGGGGGAAGGGAGACCCAGTACTTC. This sequence encodes CASSQARGGRETQYF.

The CDR3 DNA reads as TGTGCCTCCTCGGGTTTATCAGGGTCACCCCTCCACTTT. Protein sequence: CASSGLSGSPLHF. The V and J genes are TRBV10-3 and TRBJ1-6; possibly TRBD1 for D (5 bases). This CDR3 is built from 13 residues. Germline CDR1 reads ENHRY; CDR2 reads SYGVKD. V lost 11 bases to trimming and J lost 10 bases, with 18 bases between them.

The chain uses TRBV30 and TRBJ2-7, with a tentative D call TRBD2 (6 bases). V dropped 3 bases and J dropped 3 bases, with 15 bases sitting between them. Germline V CDR1 and CDR2: GTSNPN, SVGIG (reference sequence). The CDR3 has 14 amino acids. In nucleotides, the CDR3 is TGTGCCTGGAGGGGGACTTTAGGGAACTACGAGCAGTACTTC. As protein: CAWRGTLGNYEQYF.

The CDR3, as DNA: TGTGCCAGCAGCAGACTAGCGGGGCCTCGTGGAGATACGCAGTATTTT. Encoded protein: CASSRLAGPRGDTQYF. V is TRBV5-5 and J is TRBJ2-3; TRBD2 agrees at 11 bases. The CDR3 is made up of 16 amino acids. Trimming removed 4 bases from V and 5 bases from J; junction bases left unmatched: 9. Germline CDR1 reads SGHKS; CDR2 reads YYEKEE (reference sequence).

The chain is built from TRBV4-1 and TRBJ1-2, with TRBD1 as a possible D gene (5 bases). This CDR3 comprises 18 residues. Germline V gene lookup returns CDR1 MGHRA and CDR2 YSYEKL. V lost 8 bases, J lost 6 bases, and 31 bases lay in between. CDR3 nucleotides: TGCGCCAGCCGCCGACGGGATCTGGCTGGAGGGGTGAACGATGGCTACACCTTC. Translating gives CASRRRDLAGGVNDGYTF.

The chain is built from TRBV7-2 and TRBJ2-4; 8 bases align to TRBD1. With 5 bases clipped from V and 7 bases from J, the junction kept 7 bases outside the gene matches. Per germline, CDR1 SGHTA and CDR2 FQGNSA. This CDR3 spans 14 amino acids. The CDR3 here is CASSVGQGRNIQYF. As DNA, the CDR3 is TGTGCCAGCAGCGTAGGACAGGGTAGGAACATTCAGTACTTC.

The chain recombines TRBV2 with TRBJ2-7; 10 bases fit TRBD2. The CDR3 sequence is 15 residues long. Germline V gene sequence: CDR1 SNHLY, CDR2 FYNNEI. J was trimmed by 3 bases and V by 4 bases; bases with no gene match: 6. CDR3 sequence reads: CASSASSGGNYEQYF. The CDR3 DNA is TGTGCCAGCAGTGCCTCTAGCGGGGGCAACTACGAGCAGTACTTC. The entire variable domain, with the rest obtained from reference TRBV2 and TRBJ2-7, is as follows: EPEVTQTPSHQVTQMGQEVILRCVPISNHLYFYWYRQILGQKVEFLVSFYNNEISEKSEIFDDQFSVERPDGSNFTLKIRSTKLEDSAMYFCASSASSGGNYEQYFGPGTRLTVT.

The chain recombines TRBV7-2 with TRBJ2-1; TRBD2 matches 13 bases. The length of the CDR3 is 19 residues. Germline values: CDR1 SGHTA, CDR2 FQGNSA. V lost 1 base to trimming and J lost 3 bases; unmatched junction nucleotides: 9. The CDR3 protein is CASSLGLAGGRGLYNEQFF. DNA of the CDR3: TGTGCCAGCAGCTTAGGACTAGCGGGGGGACGGGGACTCTACAATGAGCAGTTCTTC.